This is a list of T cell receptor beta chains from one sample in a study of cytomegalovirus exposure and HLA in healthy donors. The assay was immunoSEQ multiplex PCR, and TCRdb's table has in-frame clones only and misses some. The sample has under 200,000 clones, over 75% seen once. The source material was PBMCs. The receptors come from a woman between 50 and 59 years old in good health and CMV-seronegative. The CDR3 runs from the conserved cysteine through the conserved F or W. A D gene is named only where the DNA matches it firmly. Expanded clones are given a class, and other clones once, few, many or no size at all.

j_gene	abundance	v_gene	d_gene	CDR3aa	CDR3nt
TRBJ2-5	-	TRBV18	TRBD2	CASSPQSSGSGETQYF	TGTGCCAGCTCACCACAATCCAGCGGGAGCGGAGAGACCCAGTACTTC
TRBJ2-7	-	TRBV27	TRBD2	CASSLRGGDYEQYF	TGTGCCAGCAGTTTACGCGGGGGGGACTACGAGCAGTACTTC
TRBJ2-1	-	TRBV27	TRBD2	CASSLASSGGYNEQFF	TGTGCCAGCAGTTTAGCAAGTAGCGGGGGATACAATGAGCAGTTCTTC
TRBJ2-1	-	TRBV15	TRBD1	CATSRNRGLGNEQFF	TGTGCCACCAGCCGCAACAGGGGGCTCGGCAATGAGCAGTTCTTC
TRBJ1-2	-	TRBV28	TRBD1	CASHRGTGIGGYTF	TGTGCCAGTCATAGGGGGACAGGGATCGGTGGCTACACCTTC
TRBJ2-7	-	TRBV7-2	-	CASSRVVFEEQYF	TGTGCCAGCAGTCGCGTGGTGTTCGAAGAGCAGTACTTC
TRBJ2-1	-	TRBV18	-	CASSPLAVNAYNEQFF	TGTGCCAGCTCACCATTAGCGGTTAACGCCTACAATGAGCAGTTCTTC
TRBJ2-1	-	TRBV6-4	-	CASSAPGRGQFF	TGTGCCAGCAGTGCCCCGGGGAGAGGGCAGTTCTTC
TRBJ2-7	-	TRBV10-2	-	CASRVGASYEQYF	TGCGCCAGCAGGGTGGGGGCCTCCTACGAGCAGTACTTC
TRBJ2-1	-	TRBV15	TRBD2	CATSREGGWGDSQTASYNEQFF	TGTGCCACCAGCAGAGAGGGAGGGTGGGGGGATTCGCAGACCGCAAGTTACAATGAGCAGTTCTTC
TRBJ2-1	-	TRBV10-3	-	CAIGLGGHEQFF	TGTGCCATCGGGCTTGGAGGCCATGAGCAGTTCTTC
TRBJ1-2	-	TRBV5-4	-	CASSLADRTYGYTF	TGTGCCAGCAGCTTGGCCGACAGGACCTATGGCTACACCTTC
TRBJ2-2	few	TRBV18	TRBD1	CASSPGTANTGELFF	TGTGCCAGCTCACCCGGGACAGCGAACACCGGGGAGCTGTTTTTT
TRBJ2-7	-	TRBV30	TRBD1	CAWKGAGGLYEQYF	TGTGCCTGGAAGGGGGCAGGGGGCTTATACGAGCAGTACTTC
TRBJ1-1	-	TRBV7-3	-	CASSVAVNTEAFF	TGTGCCAGCAGCGTAGCAGTGAACACTGAAGCTTTCTTT
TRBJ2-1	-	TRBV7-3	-	CASSPTRGNEQFF	TGTGCCAGCAGCCCCACCAGAGGCAATGAGCAGTTCTTC
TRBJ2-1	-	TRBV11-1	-	CASSFAGRSYNEQFF	TGTGCCAGCAGCTTTGCGGGACGCTCCTACAATGAGCAGTTCTTC
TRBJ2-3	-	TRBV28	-	CASSLIGATQYF	TGTGCCAGCAGTTTGATTGGGGCTACGCAGTATTTT
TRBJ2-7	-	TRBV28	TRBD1	CATHRTGGSYEQYF	TGTGCCACACACCGGACAGGGGGCTCCTACGAGCAGTACTTC
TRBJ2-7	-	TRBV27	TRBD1	CASSFVQGAIDEQYF	TGTGCCAGCAGTTTCGTACAGGGGGCGATAGACGAGCAGTACTTC
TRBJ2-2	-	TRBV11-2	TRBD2	CASSFSREVNTGELFF	TGTGCCAGCAGCTTCTCGCGGGAGGTTAACACCGGGGAGCTGTTTTTT
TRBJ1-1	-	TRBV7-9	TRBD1	CASSPGQANTEAFF	TGTGCCAGCAGCCCAGGACAGGCGAACACTGAAGCTTTCTTT
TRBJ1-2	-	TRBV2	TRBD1	CASSVGTDGPYTF	TGTGCCAGCAGTGTTGGGACAGACGGGCCCTACACCTTC
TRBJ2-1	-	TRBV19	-	CASSMSGLKDGNEQFF	TGTGCCAGTAGTATGTCGGGACTGAAAGACGGCAATGAGCAGTTCTTC
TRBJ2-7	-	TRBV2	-	CASSVGQKTYEQYF	TGTGCCAGCAGTGTTGGGCAGAAAACCTACGAGCAGTACTTC
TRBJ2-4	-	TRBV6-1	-	CASSVRPGQAKNIQYF	TGTGCCAGCAGTGTGCGACCGGGACAAGCCAAAAACATTCAGTACTTC
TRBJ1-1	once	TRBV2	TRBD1	CARETGASNTEAFF	TGTGCCAGAGAGACAGGGGCCTCGAACACTGAAGCTTTCTTT
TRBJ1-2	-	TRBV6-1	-	CASSDADTNYGYTF	TGTGCCAGCAGTGATGCGGACACGAACTATGGCTACACCTTC
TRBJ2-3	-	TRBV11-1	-	CASSPMGYDSLDTQYF	TGTGCCAGCAGCCCCATGGGATACGACAGTCTGGATACGCAGTATTTT